This TCR beta chain was recovered during a study of T-cell reconstitution after alpha-beta-depleted transplantation in children. Unmatched junction bases numbered 10, after V lost 1 base and J lost 7 bases. This CDR3 is built from 15 residues. Germline V CDR1 and CDR2: MNHEY, SVGEGT. The TCRbeta library was prepared with unique molecular identifiers. TCRdb recomputed calls from the PCR reads with MiXCR, one row per CDR3 protein. The repertoire has around 500,000 distinct CDR3 sequences, under 15% of them found once; the top ten carry about 5.4%. This TCR came from a human donor who donated a stem cell graft to a child with combined immunodeficiency. The chain links TRBV6-2 or TRBV6-3 to TRBJ2-7; 7 nucleotides align to TRBD2. The source was PBMCs from the stem cell graft donor, collected from the stem cell graft. CDR3 coding DNA: TGTGCCAGCAGTTACTTTCTAGCGGCCACGGAGGAGCAGTACTTC. It encodes CASSYFLAATEEQYF.